Listed below are T cell receptor beta chains from one sample, sequenced in a study of cytomegalovirus exposure and HLA in healthy donors. Measured with immunoSEQ multiplex PCR; TCRdb has only the in-frame clones, and not every one. There are about 160,000 clones in the sample; roughly 85% occur only once, and 8.5% lies in the top ten. Specimen: PBMCs. These receptors all come from a male donor in good health and CMV-seropositive. The CDR3 runs from the conserved cysteine through the conserved F or W. Each record gives: V gene, clone size, D gene, J gene, CDR3 protein, CDR3 DNA. The D gene is left open where the match is weak. The listing skips clone size in some rows; elsewhere it reads once, few, many or a size class.

>TRBV10-2|NA|NA|TRBJ1-1
CASSEDRNTEAFF
TGCGCCAGCAGTGAGGACAGAAACACTGAAGCTTTCTTT
>TRBV4-3|NA|TRBD1|TRBJ2-5
CASSQEGQGNGETQYF
TGCGCCAGCAGCCAAGAGGGACAGGGAAATGGGGAGACCCAGTACTTC
>TRBV9|NA|NA|TRBJ2-3
CASSPRREGTDTQYF
TGTGCCAGCAGCCCCCGTAGGGAGGGCACAGATACGCAGTATTTT
>TRBV28|NA|TRBD1|TRBJ1-2
CAIAGQGAFDYGYTF
TGTGCCATAGCAGGGCAGGGGGCTTTTGACTATGGCTACACCTTC
>TRBV6-5|NA|NA|TRBJ2-2
CADCRTRVGGELFF
TGTGCCGATTGCAGGACTCGGGTGGGCGGGGAGCTGTTTTTT
>TRBV23-1|NA|TRBD1|TRBJ2-1
CASSQLGDRGSSYNEQFF
TGCGCCAGCAGTCAATTGGGGGACAGGGGTTCCTCCTACAATGAGCAGTTCTTC
>TRBV19|NA|TRBD1|TRBJ1-5
CASSPGDRGSNQPQHF
TGTGCCAGTAGTCCAGGGGACAGGGGTAGCAATCAGCCCCAGCATTTT
>TRBV19|NA|NA|TRBJ2-7
CASSIEVGYEQYF
TGTGCCAGTAGTATAGAGGTCGGCTACGAGCAGTACTTC
>TRBV19|few|NA|TRBJ1-5
CASVGFRGGNQPQHF
TGTGCCAGTGTGGGGTTCAGGGGTGGGAATCAGCCCCAGCATTTT
>TRBV6-5|NA|NA|TRBJ2-1
CASSYSGQLYNEQFF
TGTGCCAGCAGTTACTCCGGACAGTTGTACAATGAGCAGTTCTTC
>TRBV6-6|NA|NA|TRBJ1-5
CASSPPQGQPQHF
TGTGCCAGCAGTCCCCCTCAGGGTCAGCCCCAGCATTTT
>TRBV7-2|NA|TRBD1|TRBJ2-3
CASSKDRVTDTQYF
TGTGCCAGCAGCAAAGACAGGGTCACAGATACGCAGTATTTT
>TRBV4-3|NA|TRBD1|TRBJ2-7
CASSQALGTGVNEQYF
TGCGCCAGCAGCCAAGCCCTCGGGACAGGGGTGAACGAGCAGTACTTC
>TRBV4-1|once|TRBD2|TRBJ2-1
CASSPPLAGVYEQFF
TGCGCCAGCAGCCCTCCCCTAGCGGGAGTATATGAGCAGTTCTTC
>TRBV28|NA|NA|TRBJ1-4
CASSLQLGNEKLFF
TGTGCCAGCAGTTTGCAACTTGGTAATGAAAAACTGTTTTTT
>TRBV10-3|NA|TRBD1|TRBJ1-4
CAISESWGQGGEKLFF
TGTGCCATCAGTGAGTCGTGGGGACAGGGGGGAGAAAAACTGTTTTTT
>TRBV5-6|once|NA|TRBJ2-7
CASSRSGTHYEQYF
TGTGCCAGCAGCCGCTCCGGGACACACTACGAGCAGTACTTC
>TRBV13|NA|NA|TRBJ2-2
CASSLAQGRTGELFF
TGTGCCAGCAGCTTAGCACAGGGACGCACCGGGGAGCTGTTTTTT
>TRBV7-2|NA|NA|TRBJ1-5
CASSRPDQPQHF
TGTGCCAGCTCGAGGCCGGATCAGCCCCAGCATTTT
>TRBV19|few|TRBD1|TRBJ2-7
CASSIGALGQGLSEQYF
TGTGCCAGTAGTATAGGGGCCTTGGGACAGGGCCTTTCCGAGCAGTACTTC
>TRBV5-1|NA|NA|TRBJ1-5
CASSRGNNNQPQHF
TGCGCCAGCAGTCGGGGGAACAACAATCAGCCCCAGCATTTT
>TRBV4-1|NA|TRBD1|TRBJ1-1
CASSQFKGGEVTEAFF
TGCGCCAGCAGCCAGTTTAAAGGGGGCGAGGTGACTGAAGCTTTCTTT
>TRBV7-8|NA|NA|TRBJ1-1
CASSPPQAGNTEAFF
TGTGCCAGCAGCCCACCACAGGCAGGGAACACTGAAGCTTTCTTT